This T cell receptor beta chain was captured in a study of type 1 regulatory T cells. As regards this clonotype: Its cognate antigen is unknown.

In TCRdb, the reads were re-called with MiXCR into one record per CDR3 protein. The sample holds about 68,000 distinct CDR3 sequences, around 60% seen once. The CDR3 loop spans 15 amino acids. From germline, CDR1 is LGHDT and CDR2 YNNKEL (reference sequence). Germline trimming cut 4 bases from V and 10 bases from J; bases unmatched to any gene: 12. The TCR was taken from a human donor in good health. The gene calls are TRBV3-1 and TRBJ1-4; TRBD1 agrees at 7 bases. Sequencing was performed on cultured T cells, either the whole culture or a sorted T cell fraction (not recorded which). The subset here: Tr1-enriched cell product generated in vitro against host alloantigens. The DNA for the CDR3 is TGTGCCAGCAGCCCCTCAGGTCCTCAGGGGGGAAAACTGTTTTTT. This codes for CASSPSGPQGGKLFF.